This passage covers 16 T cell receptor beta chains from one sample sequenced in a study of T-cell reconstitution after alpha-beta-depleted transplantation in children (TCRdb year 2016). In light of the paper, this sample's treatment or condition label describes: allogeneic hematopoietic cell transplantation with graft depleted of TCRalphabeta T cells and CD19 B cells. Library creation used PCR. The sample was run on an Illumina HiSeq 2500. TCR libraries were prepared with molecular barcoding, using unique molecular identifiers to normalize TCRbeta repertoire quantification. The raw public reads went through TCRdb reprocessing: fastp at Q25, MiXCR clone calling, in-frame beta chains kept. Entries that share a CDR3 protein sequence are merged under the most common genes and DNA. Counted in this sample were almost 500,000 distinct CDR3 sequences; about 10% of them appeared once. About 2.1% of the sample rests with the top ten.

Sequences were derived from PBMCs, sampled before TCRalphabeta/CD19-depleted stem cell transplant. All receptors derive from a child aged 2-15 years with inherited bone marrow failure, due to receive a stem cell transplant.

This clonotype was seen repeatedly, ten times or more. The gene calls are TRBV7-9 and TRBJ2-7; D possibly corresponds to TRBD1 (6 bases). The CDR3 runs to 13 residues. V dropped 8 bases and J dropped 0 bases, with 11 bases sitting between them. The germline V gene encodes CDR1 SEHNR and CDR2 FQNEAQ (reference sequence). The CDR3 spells CASAGQSSYEQYF. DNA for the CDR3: TGTGCCAGCGCTGGACAGTCCTCCTACGAGCAGTACTTC. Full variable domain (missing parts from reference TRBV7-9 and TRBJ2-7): DTGVSQNPRHKITKRGQNVTFRCDPISEHNRLYWYRQTLGQGPEFLTYFQNEAQLEKSRLLSDRFSAERPKGSFSTLEIQRTEQGDSAMYLCASAGQSSYEQYFGPGTRLTVT.

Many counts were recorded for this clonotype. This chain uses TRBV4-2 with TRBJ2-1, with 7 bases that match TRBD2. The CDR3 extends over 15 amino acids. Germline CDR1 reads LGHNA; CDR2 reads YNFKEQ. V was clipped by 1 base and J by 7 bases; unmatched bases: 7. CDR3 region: CASSQASGGRNEQFF. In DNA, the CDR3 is TGTGCCAGCAGCCAAGCTAGCGGAGGACGGAATGAGCAGTTCTTC.

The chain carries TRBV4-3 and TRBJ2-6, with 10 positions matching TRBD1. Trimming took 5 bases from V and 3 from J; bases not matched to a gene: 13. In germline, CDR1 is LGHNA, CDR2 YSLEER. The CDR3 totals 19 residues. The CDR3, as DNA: TGCGCCAGCAGCACCATTAAGAGACAGGGGGCGCTTGGGGCCAACGTCCTGACTTTC. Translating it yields CASSTIKRQGALGANVLTF.

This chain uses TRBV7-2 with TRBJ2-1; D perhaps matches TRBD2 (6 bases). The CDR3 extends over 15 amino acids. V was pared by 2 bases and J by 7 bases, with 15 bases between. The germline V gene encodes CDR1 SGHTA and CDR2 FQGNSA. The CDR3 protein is CASSLLGTRVNEQFF. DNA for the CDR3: TGTGCCAGCAGCTTATTAGGGACTCGTGTGAATGAGCAGTTCTTC.

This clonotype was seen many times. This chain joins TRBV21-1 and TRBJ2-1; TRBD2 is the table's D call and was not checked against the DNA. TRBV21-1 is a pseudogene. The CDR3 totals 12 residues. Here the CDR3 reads CASRTSDNEQFF. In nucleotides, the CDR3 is TGTGCCTCCCGGACTAGCGACAATGAGCAGTTCTTC.

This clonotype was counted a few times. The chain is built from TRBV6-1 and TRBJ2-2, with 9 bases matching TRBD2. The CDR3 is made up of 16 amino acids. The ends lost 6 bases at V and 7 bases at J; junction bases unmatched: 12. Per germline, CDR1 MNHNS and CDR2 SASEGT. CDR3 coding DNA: TGTGCCAGCAGCCCTGTGGTAGCGGGAGTAAACGGGGAGCTGTTTTTT. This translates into CASSPVVAGVNGELFF.

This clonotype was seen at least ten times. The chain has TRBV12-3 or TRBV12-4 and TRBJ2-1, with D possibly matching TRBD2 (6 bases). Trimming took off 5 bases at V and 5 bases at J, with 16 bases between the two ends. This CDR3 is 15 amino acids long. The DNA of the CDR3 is TGTGCCAGCAGTCCCCTACCCAGCGGGCACAATGAGCAGTTCTTC. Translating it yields CASSPLPSGHNEQFF.

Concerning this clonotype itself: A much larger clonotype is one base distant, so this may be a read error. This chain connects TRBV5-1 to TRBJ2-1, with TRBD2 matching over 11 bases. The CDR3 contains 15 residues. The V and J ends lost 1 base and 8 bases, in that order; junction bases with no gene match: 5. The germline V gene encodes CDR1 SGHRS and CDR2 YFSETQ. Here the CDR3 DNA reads TGCGCCAGCAGCTTGACTAGCGGGAGTGTCGATGAGCAGTTCTTC. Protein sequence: CASSLTSGSVDEQFF.

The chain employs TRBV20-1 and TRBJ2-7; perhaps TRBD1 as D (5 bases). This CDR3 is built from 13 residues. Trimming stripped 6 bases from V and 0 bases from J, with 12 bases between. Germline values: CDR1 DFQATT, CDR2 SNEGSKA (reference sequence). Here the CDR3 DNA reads TGCAGTGCAGAAAGGGGCGGCTCCTACGAGCAGTACTTC. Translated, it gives CSAERGGSYEQYF.

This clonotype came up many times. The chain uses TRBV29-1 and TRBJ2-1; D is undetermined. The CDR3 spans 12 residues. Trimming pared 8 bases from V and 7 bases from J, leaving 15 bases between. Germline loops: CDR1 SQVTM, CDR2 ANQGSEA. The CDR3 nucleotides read TGCAGCTCATGGACCGGCGGAAATGAGCAGTTCTTC. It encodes CSSWTGGNEQFF.

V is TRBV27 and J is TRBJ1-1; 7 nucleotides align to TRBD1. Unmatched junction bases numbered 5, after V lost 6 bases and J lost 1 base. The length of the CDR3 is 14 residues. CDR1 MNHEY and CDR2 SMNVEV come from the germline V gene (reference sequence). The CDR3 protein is CASRFTGENTEAFF. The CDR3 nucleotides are TGTGCCAGCAGATTTACAGGGGAGAACACTGAAGCTTTCTTT.

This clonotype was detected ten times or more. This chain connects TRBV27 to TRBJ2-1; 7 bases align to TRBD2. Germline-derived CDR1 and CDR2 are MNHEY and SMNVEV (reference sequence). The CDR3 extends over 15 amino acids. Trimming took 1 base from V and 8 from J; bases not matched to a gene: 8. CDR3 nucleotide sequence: TGTGCCAGCAGTTTATTTGGGGGGGGTTGGGATGAGCAGTTCTTC. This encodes CASSLFGGGWDEQFF.

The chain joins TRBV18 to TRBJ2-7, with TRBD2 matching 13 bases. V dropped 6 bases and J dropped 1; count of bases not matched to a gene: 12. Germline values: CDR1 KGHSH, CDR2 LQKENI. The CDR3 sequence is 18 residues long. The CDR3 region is CASSGLAGEGRLSYEQYF. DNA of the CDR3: TGTGCCAGCTCCGGACTAGCGGGAGAAGGGCGGTTATCCTACGAGCAGTACTTC.

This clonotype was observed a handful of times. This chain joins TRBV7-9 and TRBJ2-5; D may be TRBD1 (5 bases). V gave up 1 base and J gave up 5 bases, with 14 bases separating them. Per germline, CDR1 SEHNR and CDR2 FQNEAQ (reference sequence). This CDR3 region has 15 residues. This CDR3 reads CASSLGQPGGETQYF. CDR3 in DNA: TGTGCCAGCAGCTTAGGACAGCCTGGTGGTGAGACCCAGTACTTC.

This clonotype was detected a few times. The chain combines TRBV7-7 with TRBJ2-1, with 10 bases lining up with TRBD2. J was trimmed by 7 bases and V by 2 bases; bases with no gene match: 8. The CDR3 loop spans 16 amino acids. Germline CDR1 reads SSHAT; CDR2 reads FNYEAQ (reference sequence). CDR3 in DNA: TGTGCCAGCAGCTTATACCCTAGCGGGAGCTCAAATGAGCAGTTCTTC. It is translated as CASSLYPSGSSNEQFF.

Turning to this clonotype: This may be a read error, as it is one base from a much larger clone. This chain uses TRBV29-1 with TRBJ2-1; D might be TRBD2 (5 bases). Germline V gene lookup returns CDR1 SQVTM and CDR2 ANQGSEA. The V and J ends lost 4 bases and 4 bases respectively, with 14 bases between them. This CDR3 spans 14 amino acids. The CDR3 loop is CSVVDHPGYNEQFF. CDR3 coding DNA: TGCAGCGTTGTGGACCACCCGGGGTACAATGAGCAGTTCTTC.